The clone carrying this TCR beta chain turned up a few times. This entry comes from a study of T cells of healthy individuals. From the 5' RACE reads, TCRdb called clonotypes with MiXCR, one entry per CDR3 protein. The sample holds around 83,000 distinct CDR3 sequences, 4% to 5.5% seen once. The length of the CDR3 is 14 residues. Losses at the gene ends were 8 bases for V and 8 bases for J; bases not matched to a gene: 10. CDR1 is MNHEY, CDR2 SVGAGI, per germline. This TCR was recovered from a female donor in good health. The chain employs TRBV6-5 and TRBJ1-1, with 11 nucleotides matching TRBD1. CDR3 region: CASARDRGSSEAFF. The CDR3 DNA reads TGTGCCAGCGCACGGGACAGGGGGTCATCCGAAGCTTTCTTT.